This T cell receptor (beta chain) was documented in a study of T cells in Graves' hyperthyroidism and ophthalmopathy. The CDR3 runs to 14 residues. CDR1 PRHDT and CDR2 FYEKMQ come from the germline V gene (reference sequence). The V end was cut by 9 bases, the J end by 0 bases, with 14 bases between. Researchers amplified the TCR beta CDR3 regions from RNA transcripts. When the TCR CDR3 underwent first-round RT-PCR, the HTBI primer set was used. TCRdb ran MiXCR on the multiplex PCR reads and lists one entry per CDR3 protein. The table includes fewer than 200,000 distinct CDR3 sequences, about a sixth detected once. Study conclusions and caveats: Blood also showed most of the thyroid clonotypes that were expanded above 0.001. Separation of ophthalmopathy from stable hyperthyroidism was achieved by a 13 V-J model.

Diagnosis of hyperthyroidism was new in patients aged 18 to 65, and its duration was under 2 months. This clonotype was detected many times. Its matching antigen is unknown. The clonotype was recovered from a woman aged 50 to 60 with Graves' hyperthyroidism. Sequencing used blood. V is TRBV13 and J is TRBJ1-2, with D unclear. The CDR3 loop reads CASTSDQANYGYTF. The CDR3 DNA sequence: TGTGCCAGTACATCGGACCAAGCTAACTATGGCTACACCTTC.